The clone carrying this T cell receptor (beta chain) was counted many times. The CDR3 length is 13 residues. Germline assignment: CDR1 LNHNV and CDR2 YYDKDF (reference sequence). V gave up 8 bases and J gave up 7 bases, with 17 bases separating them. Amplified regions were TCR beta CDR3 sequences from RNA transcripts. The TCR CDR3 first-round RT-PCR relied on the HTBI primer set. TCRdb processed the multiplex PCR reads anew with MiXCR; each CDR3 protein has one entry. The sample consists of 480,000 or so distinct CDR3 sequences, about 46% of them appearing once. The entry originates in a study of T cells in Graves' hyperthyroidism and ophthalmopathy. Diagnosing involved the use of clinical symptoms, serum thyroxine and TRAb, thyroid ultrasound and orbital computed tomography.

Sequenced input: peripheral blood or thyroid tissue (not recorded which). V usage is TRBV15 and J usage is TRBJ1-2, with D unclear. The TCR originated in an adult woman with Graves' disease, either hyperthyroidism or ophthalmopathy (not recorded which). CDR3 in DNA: TGTGCCACCTCTCTGCGTGGGTTGACTGGCTACACCTTC. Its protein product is CATSLRGLTGYTF.